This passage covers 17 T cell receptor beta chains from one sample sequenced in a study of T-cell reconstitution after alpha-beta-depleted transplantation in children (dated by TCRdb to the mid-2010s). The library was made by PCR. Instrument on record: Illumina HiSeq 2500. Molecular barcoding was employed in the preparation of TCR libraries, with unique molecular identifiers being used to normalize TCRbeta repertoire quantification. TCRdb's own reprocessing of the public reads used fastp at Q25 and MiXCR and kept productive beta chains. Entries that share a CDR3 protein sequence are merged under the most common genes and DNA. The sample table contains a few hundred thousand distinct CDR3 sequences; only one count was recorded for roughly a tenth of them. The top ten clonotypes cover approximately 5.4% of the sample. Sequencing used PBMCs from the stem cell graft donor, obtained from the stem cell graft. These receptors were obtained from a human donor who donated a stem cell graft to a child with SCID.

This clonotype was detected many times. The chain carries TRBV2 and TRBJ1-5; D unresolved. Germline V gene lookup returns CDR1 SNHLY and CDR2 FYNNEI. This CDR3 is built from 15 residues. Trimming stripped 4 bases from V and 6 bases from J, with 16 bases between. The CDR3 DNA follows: TGTGCCAGCAGTGGCTTAAACACAAAATCTCAGCCCCAGCATTTT. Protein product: CASSGLNTKSQPQHF.

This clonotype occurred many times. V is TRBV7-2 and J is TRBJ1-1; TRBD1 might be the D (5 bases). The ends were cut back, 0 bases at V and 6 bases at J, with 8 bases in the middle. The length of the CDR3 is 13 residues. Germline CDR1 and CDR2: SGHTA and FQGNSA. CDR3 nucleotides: TGTGCCAGCAGCTTAGCGTTGGGGGCTGAAGCTTTCTTT. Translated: CASSLALGAEAFF.

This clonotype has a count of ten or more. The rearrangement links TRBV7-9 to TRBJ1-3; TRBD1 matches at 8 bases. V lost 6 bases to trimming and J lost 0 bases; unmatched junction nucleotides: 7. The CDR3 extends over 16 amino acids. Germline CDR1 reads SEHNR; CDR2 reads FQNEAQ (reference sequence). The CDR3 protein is CASSRDRSNSGNTIYF. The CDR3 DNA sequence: TGTGCCAGCAGTCGGGACAGGTCGAACTCTGGAAACACCATATATTTT. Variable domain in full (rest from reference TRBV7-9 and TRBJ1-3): DTGVSQNPRHKITKRGQNVTFRCDPISEHNRLYWYRQTLGQGPEFLTYFQNEAQLEKSRLLSDRFSAERPKGSFSTLEIQRTEQGDSAMYLCASSRDRSNSGNTIYFGEGSWLTVV.

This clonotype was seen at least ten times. The CDR3 loop is CASSPYDREDTEAFF. DNA for the CDR3: TGTGCCAGCAGCCCTTATGACAGGGAGGACACTGAAGCTTTCTTT. The chain employs TRBV3-1 and TRBJ1-1; 7 positions match TRBD1. The length of the CDR3 is 15 residues. In germline, CDR1 is LGHDT, CDR2 YNNKEL (reference sequence). The junction had 8 bases not matched to a gene; V was cut back by 4 bases and J by 3 bases.

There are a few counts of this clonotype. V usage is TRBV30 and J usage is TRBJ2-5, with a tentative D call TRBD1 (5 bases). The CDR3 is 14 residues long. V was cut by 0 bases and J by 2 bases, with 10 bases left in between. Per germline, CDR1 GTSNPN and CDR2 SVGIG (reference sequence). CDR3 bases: TGTGCCTGGAGTGTACCGCAGGGACAAGAGACCCAGTACTTC. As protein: CAWSVPQGQETQYF.

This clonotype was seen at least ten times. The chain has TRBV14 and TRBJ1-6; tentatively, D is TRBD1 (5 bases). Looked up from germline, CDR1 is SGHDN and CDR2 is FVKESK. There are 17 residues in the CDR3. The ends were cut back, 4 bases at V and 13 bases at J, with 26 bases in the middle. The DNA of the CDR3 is TGTGCCAGCAGCCCACGGGACTTTGTAGCTCTTCAGGAGCCCCTCCACTTT. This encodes CASSPRDFVALQEPLHF.

The CDR3 DNA follows: TGTGCCAGCAGGCCCACCGGGACACTGAACACTGAAGCTTTCTTT. This translates into CASRPTGTLNTEAFF. The V and J genes are TRBV2 and TRBJ1-1; maybe TRBD1 (6 bases). V was shortened by 6 bases and J by 0 bases, with 14 bases between the two germline ends. The CDR3 extends over 15 amino acids. The germline V gene has CDR1 SNHLY and CDR2 FYNNEI.

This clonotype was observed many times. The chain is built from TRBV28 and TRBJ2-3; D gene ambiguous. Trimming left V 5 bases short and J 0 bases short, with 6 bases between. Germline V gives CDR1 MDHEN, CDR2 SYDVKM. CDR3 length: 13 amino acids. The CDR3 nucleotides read TGTGCCAGCAGTGAAGATAGCACAGATACGCAGTATTTT. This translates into CASSEDSTDTQYF.

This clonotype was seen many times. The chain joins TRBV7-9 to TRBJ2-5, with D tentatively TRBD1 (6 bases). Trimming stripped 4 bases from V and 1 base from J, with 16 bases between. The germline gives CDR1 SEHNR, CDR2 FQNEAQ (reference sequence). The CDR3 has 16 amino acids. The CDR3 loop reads CASSSSLQGIQETQYF. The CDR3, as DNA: TGTGCCAGCAGCTCCTCTTTACAGGGCATCCAAGAGACCCAGTACTTC.

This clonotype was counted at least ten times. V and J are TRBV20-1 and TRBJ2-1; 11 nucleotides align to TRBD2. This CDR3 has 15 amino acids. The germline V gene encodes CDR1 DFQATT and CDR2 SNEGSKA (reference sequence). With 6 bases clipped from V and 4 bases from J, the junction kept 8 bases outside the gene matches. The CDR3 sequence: CSASSLAGGYNEQFF. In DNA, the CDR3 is TGCAGTGCCTCCTCCTTAGCGGGGGGGTACAATGAGCAGTTCTTC.

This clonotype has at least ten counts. For the CDR3, the DNA is TGCAGCGTTGAAGATTTAGAGACCCAGTACTTC. Amino acid sequence: CSVEDLETQYF. The genes are TRBV29-1 and TRBJ2-5; D is ambiguous. V was clipped by 0 bases and J by 4 bases, with 3 bases between them. Per germline, CDR1 SQVTM and CDR2 ANQGSEA. This CDR3 has 11 amino acids. The complete variable domain, with remaining parts taken from reference TRBV29-1 and TRBJ2-5, reads SAVISQKPSRDICQRGTSLTIQCQVDSQVTMMFWYRQQPGQSLTLIATANQGSEATYESGFVIDKFPISRPNLTFSTLTVSNMSPEDSSIYLCSVEDLETQYFGPGTRLLVL.

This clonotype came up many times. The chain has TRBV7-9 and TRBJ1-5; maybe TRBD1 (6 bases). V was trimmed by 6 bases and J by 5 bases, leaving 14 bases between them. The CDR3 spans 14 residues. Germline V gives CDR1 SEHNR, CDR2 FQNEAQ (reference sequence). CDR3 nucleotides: TGTGCCAGCAGATCCACAGGGTCTGATCAGCCCCAGCATTTT. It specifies CASRSTGSDQPQHF.

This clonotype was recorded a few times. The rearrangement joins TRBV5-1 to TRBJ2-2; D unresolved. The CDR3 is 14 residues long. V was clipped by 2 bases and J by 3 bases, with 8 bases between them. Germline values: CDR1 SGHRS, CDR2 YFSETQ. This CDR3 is CASSFWQHTGELFF. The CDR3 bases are TGCGCCAGCAGCTTCTGGCAGCACACCGGGGAGCTGTTTTTT. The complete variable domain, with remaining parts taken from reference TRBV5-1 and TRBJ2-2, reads KAGVTQTPRYLIKTRGQQVTLSCSPISGHRSVSWYQQTPGQGLQFLFEYFSETQRNKGNFPGRFSGRQFSNSRSEMNVSTLELGDSALYLCASSFWQHTGELFFGEGSRLTVL.

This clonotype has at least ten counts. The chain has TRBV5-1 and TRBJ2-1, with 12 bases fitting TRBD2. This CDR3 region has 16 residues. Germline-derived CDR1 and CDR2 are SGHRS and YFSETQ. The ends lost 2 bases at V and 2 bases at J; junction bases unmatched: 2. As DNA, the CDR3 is TGCGCCAGCAGCTTCGGACTAGCGGGGCCCTACAATGAGCAGTTCTTC. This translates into CASSFGLAGPYNEQFF.

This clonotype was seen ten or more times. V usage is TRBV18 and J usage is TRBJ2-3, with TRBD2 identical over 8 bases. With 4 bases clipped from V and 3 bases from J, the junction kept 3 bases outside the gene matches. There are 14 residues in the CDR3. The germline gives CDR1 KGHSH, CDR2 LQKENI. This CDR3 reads CASSRGLATDTQYF. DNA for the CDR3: TGTGCCAGCTCACGAGGACTAGCTACAGATACGCAGTATTTT. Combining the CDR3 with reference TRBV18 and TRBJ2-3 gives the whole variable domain NAGVMQNPRHLVRRRGQEARLRCSPMKGHSHVYWYRQLPEEGLKFMVYLQKENIIDESGMPKERFSAEFPKEGPSILRIQQVVRGDSAAYFCASSRGLATDTQYFGPGTRLTVL.

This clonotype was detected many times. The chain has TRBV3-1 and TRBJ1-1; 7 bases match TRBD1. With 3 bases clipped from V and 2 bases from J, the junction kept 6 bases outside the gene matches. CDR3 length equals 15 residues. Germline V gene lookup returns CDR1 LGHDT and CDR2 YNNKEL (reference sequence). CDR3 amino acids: CASSQGDSPNTEAFF. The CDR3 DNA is TGTGCCAGCAGCCAGGGGGACAGCCCTAACACTGAAGCTTTCTTT.

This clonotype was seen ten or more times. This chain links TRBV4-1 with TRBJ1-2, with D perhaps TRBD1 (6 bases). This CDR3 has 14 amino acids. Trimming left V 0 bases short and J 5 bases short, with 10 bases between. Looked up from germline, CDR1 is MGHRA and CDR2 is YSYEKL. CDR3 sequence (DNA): TGCGCCAGCAGCCAAGAAACAGGGCCTTATGGCTACACCTTC. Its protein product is CASSQETGPYGYTF.